This TCR beta chain comes out of a study of shared clonotypes between healthy human individuals. TCRdb's table, derived via immunoSEQ multiplex PCR, lists solely in-frame clones and lacks some. The sample has about 2 million clones; roughly 94% are singletons. Concerning this clone: Within the sample, other DNA sequences also encode this same CDR3.

CD45RO-negative CD8 cells positively selected for CCR7 made up the naive population, which excluded terminally differentiated effector memory CD45RA+ cells. Germline V gives CDR1 MNHEY, CDR2 SVGAGI. V was trimmed by 2 bases and J by 0 bases, leaving 7 bases between them. This CDR3 has 15 residues. The source material was naive CD8+ T cells sorted from blood. This clonotype was obtained from a man younger than 35 in good health. V and J are TRBV6-5 and TRBJ2-2, with unresolved D. The CDR3 protein is CASSYGKTNTGELFF. In nucleotides, the CDR3 is TGTGCCAGCAGTTACGGGAAAACGAACACCGGGGAGCTGTTTTTT.